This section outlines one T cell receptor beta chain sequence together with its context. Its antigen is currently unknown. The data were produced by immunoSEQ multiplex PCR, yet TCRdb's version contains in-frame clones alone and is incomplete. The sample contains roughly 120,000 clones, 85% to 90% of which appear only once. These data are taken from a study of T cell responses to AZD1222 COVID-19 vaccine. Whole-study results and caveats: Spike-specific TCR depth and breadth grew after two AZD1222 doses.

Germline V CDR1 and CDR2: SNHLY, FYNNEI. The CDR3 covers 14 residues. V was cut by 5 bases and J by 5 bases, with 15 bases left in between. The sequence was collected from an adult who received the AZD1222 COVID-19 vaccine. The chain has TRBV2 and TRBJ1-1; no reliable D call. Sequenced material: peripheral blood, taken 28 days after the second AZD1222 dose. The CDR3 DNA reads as TGTGCCAGCAGTCCTTCCTTCGTTGGGACTGAAGCTTTCTTT. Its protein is CASSPSFVGTEAFF.